The next 20 T cell receptor beta chains were all read from a single sample in a study of Graves' ophthalmopathy and Graves' hyperthyroidism. Amplification of TCR beta CDR3 regions used RNA transcripts. HTBI primers were employed in first-round RT-PCR, then a second-round multiplex PCR followed. TCRdb used MiXCR to reprocess the multiplex PCR reads, holding one entry per CDR3 protein. Altogether approximately 50,000 distinct CDR3 sequences are present, about 50% being singletons, with the ten largest covering roughly 20%. Sequences were obtained from peripheral blood. Receptor source: an adult man with Graves' ophthalmopathy.

The J gene is TRBJ2-5, the V gene TRBV19; 9 nucleotides line up with TRBD2. The J segment lost 4 bases and the V segment lost 0 bases, leaving 6 bases of the junction unmatched. The CDR3 runs to 16 residues. CDR1 is LNHDA, CDR2 SQIVND, per germline (reference sequence). Written as DNA, the CDR3 is TGTGCCAGTAGTATAGATCTTCCTAGCGGGATAGAGACCCAGTACTTC. Protein: CASSIDLPSGIETQYF. The entire variable domain, with the rest obtained from reference TRBV19 and TRBJ2-5, is as follows: DGGITQSPKYLFRKEGQNVTLSCEQNLNHDAMYWYRQDPGQGLRLIYYSQIVNDFQKGDIAEGYSVSREKKESFPLTVTSAQKNPTAFYLCASSIDLPSGIETQYFGPGTRLLVL.

This clonotype was seen a few times. This chain uses TRBV20-1 with TRBJ2-7, with 14 bases lining up with TRBD2. The CDR3 runs 15 residues. The V gene end was trimmed by 0 bases and the J gene end by 6 bases; junction bases not matched to a gene: 4. In germline, CDR1 is DFQATT, CDR2 SNEGSKA (reference sequence). In DNA form, the CDR3 reads TGCAGTGCTAGAGACGGGACTAGCGGGAGTAGCGAGCAGTACTTC. It is translated as CSARDGTSGSSEQYF.

J is TRBJ2-3 and V is TRBV20-1; a possible D gene is TRBD2 (5 bases). This CDR3 has 13 residues. Germline CDR1 is DFQATT and CDR2 is SNEGSKA (reference sequence). The CDR3 coding sequence is TGCAGGGCGGAGTGGCGGGCTAGGAATACGCAGTATTTT. Translating gives CRAEWRARNTQYF.

This clonotype showed up many times. The rearrangement links TRBV4-2 to TRBJ1-5; D is unclear. This CDR3 is 15 amino acids long. Germline V CDR1 and CDR2: LGHNA, YNFKEQ. The V and J ends lost 0 bases and 1 base respectively, with 7 bases between them. CDR3 DNA sequence: TGTGCCAGCAGCCAAGAGGGTGGAAGCAATCAGCCCCAGCATTTT. The encoded protein is CASSQEGGSNQPQHF.

This clonotype came up many times. This chain joins TRBV7-8 and TRBJ2-3, with D possibly matching TRBD2 (6 bases). The CDR3 consists of 14 residues. Germline CDR1 SGHVS, CDR2 FQNEAQ. V lost 2 bases and J 5 bases, leaving 11 bases between the germline ends. This chain's CDR3 is CASSLKRARDTQYF. CDR3 in DNA: TGTGCCAGCAGCTTAAAGCGGGCCCGAGATACGCAGTATTTT.

V and J are TRBV6-1 and TRBJ2-5, with TRBD2 identical over 10 bases. Per the germline V gene, CDR1 is MNHNS and CDR2 is SASEGT. V dropped 10 bases and J dropped 5; count of bases not matched to a gene: 10. The CDR3 totals 14 residues. The CDR3 reads CAISSGGDFETQYF. The CDR3 bases are TGTGCCATCAGCAGCGGGGGGGATTTCGAGACCCAGTACTTC.

The chain joins TRBV4-1 to TRBJ2-5; D is perhaps TRBD1 or TRBD2 (5 bases each). The CDR3 consists of 16 residues. Germline V lookup: CDR1 MGHRA, CDR2 YSYEKL. Trimming pared 1 base from V and 7 bases from J, leaving 19 bases between. The CDR3 DNA reads as TGCGCCAGCAGCCAAGCTCCGGGACGCCAGTTTGCGACCCAGTACTTC. Translated: CASSQAPGRQFATQYF.

This clonotype was picked up many times. The CDR3 reads CASSALVVDYNEQFF. DNA of the CDR3: TGTGCCAGCAGCGCCCTCGTAGTGGATTACAATGAGCAGTTCTTC. The V gene is TRBV9, the J gene TRBJ2-1; the D is unclear. The CDR3 is 15 amino acids. V was shortened by 3 bases and J by 4 bases, with 14 bases between the two germline ends. Germline CDR1 and CDR2: SGDLS and YYNGEE.

This clonotype appeared many times. DNA for the CDR3: TGCGCCAGCAGCCGGGGACTAGCGGGAGGCCGAGATTCCTACGAGCAGTACTTC. Translation gives CASSRGLAGGRDSYEQYF. V usage is TRBV5-1 and J usage is TRBJ2-7, with TRBD2 matching over 15 bases. The CDR3 totals 18 residues. Germline V gene sequence: CDR1 SGHRS, CDR2 YFSETQ. The V segment lost 4 bases and the J segment 1 base; nucleotides outside the gene matches: 9.

This rearrangement joins TRBV7-9 to TRBJ1-3; 8 nucleotides align to TRBD1. CDR3 size: 20 residues. Germline trimming cut 5 bases from V and 0 bases from J; bases unmatched to any gene: 18. CDR1 and CDR2 from the germline V gene are SEHNR and FQNEAQ (reference sequence). CDR3 DNA: TGTGCCAGCAGCCTTAGACGCGCGAGCACACAGGGGGGCTCTGGAAACACCATATATTTT. This codes for CASSLRRASTQGGSGNTIYF.

This clonotype was counted between two and nine times. A much bigger clone sits one base away, suggesting this may be a read error. J is TRBJ2-3 and V is TRBV6-2 or TRBV6-3; 10 bases align to TRBD2. The CDR3 runs to 16 residues. The germline V gene has CDR1 MNHEY and CDR2 SVGEGT. Trimming removed 9 bases from V and 0 bases from J; junction bases left unmatched: 9. The CDR3 coding sequence is TGTGCCAGGAGCTCCCTGACTAGCGGGAGCACAGATACGCAGTATTTT. This translates into CARSSLTSGSTDTQYF.

This clonotype was detected only a few times. The rearrangement uses TRBV20-1 and TRBJ2-7, with 8 bases fitting TRBD2. CDR1 is DFQATT, CDR2 SNEGSKA, per germline (reference sequence). CDR3 length: 14 amino acids. CDR3 sequence: CCWAISGSSYEQYF. The CDR3 coding sequence is TGCTGCTGGGCGATAAGCGGGAGCTCCTACGAGCAGTACTTC.

Relative to its sample, this clonotype is medium-sized. This chain uses TRBV19 with TRBJ2-7; TRBD2 is a possible D gene (7 bases). The CDR3 has 14 residues. The ends were cut back, 3 bases at V and 3 bases at J, with 12 bases in the middle. Per germline, CDR1 LNHDA and CDR2 SQIVND (reference sequence). CDR3 region: CASSMKGGNYEQYF. The CDR3 DNA reads as TGTGCCAGTAGTATGAAGGGGGGGAACTACGAGCAGTACTTC.

V is TRBV7-2 and J is TRBJ2-7; 9 bases agree with TRBD1. The germline CDR1 and CDR2 sequences are SGHTA and FQGNSA. Losses at the gene ends were 5 bases for V and 5 bases for J; bases not matched to a gene: 7. The CDR3 length is 14 residues. For the CDR3, the DNA is TGTGCCAGCAGCGAGGACAGGGGAGGAGACGAGCAGTACTTC. This sequence encodes CASSEDRGGDEQYF. The complete variable domain, with remaining parts taken from reference TRBV7-2 and TRBJ2-7, reads GAGVSQSPSNKVTEKGKDVELRCDPISGHTALYWYRQSLGQGLEFLIYFQGNSAPDKSGLPSDRFSAERTGGSVSTLTIQRTQQEDSAVYLCASSEDRGGDEQYFGPGTRLTVT.

This clonotype was seen repeatedly, ten times or more. V usage is TRBV27 and J usage is TRBJ1-1, with D possibly being TRBD1 (5 bases). The CDR3 totals 18 residues. V lost 3 bases, J lost 5 bases, and 25 bases lay in between. From germline, CDR1 is MNHEY and CDR2 SMNVEV (reference sequence). The CDR3 DNA follows: TGTGCCAGCAGTTTGCCGAAACGGCCCCGGGACGTTAAAACTGAAGCTTTCTTT. Encoded protein: CASSLPKRPRDVKTEAFF.

At least ten counts were recorded for this clonotype. The chain recombines TRBV20-1 with TRBJ2-5, with TRBD1 matching 7 bases. The V segment lost 1 base and the J segment 0 bases; nucleotides outside the gene matches: 5. This CDR3 is built from 15 residues. The germline gives CDR1 DFQATT, CDR2 SNEGSKA (reference sequence). The CDR3 loop reads CSARGPTGNQETQYF. CDR3 nucleotide sequence: TGCAGTGCTAGAGGCCCGACAGGGAACCAAGAGACCCAGTACTTC.

This clonotype was seen at least ten times. The V and J genes are TRBV5-8 and TRBJ2-1, with D unclear. CDR1 is SGHTS, CDR2 YDEGEE, per germline. This CDR3 has 14 amino acids. The V end was cut by 4 bases, the J end by 5 bases, with 13 bases between. DNA for the CDR3: TGTGCCAGCAGCGCATTGGCACGAGACAATGAGCAGTTCTTC. Encoded protein: CASSALARDNEQFF.

With respect to this clonotype: Because it lacks the conserved phenylalanine or tryptophan at the end, this CDR3 is likely a read error. No DNA is shown, since the ends of the CDR3 on it are uncertain; the CDR3 is the one TCRdb lists. The V call is TRBV7-3, the J call TRBJ2-2; no DNA check was done on the table's D call, TRBD2. Germline V gene data show CDR1 as SGHTA and CDR2 as FQGTGA. From its first to its last residue, the CDR3 has 9 amino acids. CDR3 region: CASSRTSGG.

The CDR3 nucleotides are TGTGCCAGCAGTTACTCGATGGGGGGCGCGACTGAAGCTTTCTTT. The encoded protein is CASSYSMGGATEAFF. This sequence joins TRBV6-5 and TRBJ1-1; D is possibly TRBD1 (6 bases). CDR3 length: 15 residues. The V gene's germline CDR1 is MNHEY and CDR2 SVGAGI. V lost 0 bases, J lost 5 bases, and 13 bases lay in between.

The V and J genes are TRBV24-1 and TRBJ2-1, with 9 positions matching TRBD2. Germline V gene data show CDR1 as KGHDR and CDR2 as SFDVKD. The CDR3 covers 16 residues. V was pared by 7 bases and J by 3 bases, with 9 bases of the junction left unmatched. CDR3: CATSARASGNYNEQFF. The DNA for the CDR3 is TGTGCCACCAGCGCTCGGGCTAGCGGGAACTACAATGAGCAGTTCTTC.